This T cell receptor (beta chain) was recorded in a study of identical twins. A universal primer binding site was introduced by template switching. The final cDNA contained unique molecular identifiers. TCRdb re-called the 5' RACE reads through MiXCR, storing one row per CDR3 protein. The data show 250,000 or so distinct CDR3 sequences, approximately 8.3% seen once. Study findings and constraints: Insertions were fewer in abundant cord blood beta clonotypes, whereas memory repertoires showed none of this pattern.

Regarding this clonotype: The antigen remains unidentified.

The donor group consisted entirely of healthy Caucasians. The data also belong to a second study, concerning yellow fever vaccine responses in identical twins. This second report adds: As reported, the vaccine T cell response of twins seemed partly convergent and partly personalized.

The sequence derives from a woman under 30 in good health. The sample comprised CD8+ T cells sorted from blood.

The chain's CDR3 is CASSKAAGTGVNTEAFF. Here the CDR3 DNA reads TGTGCCAGCAGCAAGGCGGCAGGGACGGGCGTGAACACTGAAGCTTTCTTT. The V call is TRBV21-1, the J call TRBJ1-1; the table gives TRBD1 as D, unverified against the DNA. TRBV21-1 is shown as a pseudogene. The CDR3 covers 17 residues.